This TCR beta chain was sequenced during a study of STAT3 mutations in large granular lymphocyte leukemia. Overall study findings and caveats: Every T-cell large granular lymphocyte leukemia patient had at least one immunodominant TCR beta clonotype.

As concerns this clone: Its matching antigen is unknown.

V was clipped by 0 bases and J by 7 bases; unmatched bases: 5. Per germline, CDR1 MNHEY and CDR2 SVGAGI. This CDR3 region has 16 residues. The repertoire was sequenced with immunoSEQ multiplex PCR; TCRdb's copy has only in-frame clones and lacks some. The data contain about 20,000 clones, 92% of them singletons. Source material: peripheral blood mononuclear cells. The J gene is TRBJ1-6, the V gene TRBV6-5; 8 bases are a match to TRBD1. This receptor was identified in a man aged 55-75 years with T-cell large granular lymphocyte leukemia. Some clones in this sample may be carry-over from other donors' samples. CDR3 DNA: TGTGCCAGCAGTTACTCAAGCTGGACAGGGAATTCACCCCTCCACTTT. This sequence encodes CASSYSSWTGNSPLHF.